Sequencing of this TCR beta chain was carried out in a study of OX40 agonist ivuxolimab in advanced cancers. Whole-study context: Patient treatment consisted of intravenous ivuxolimab administration every 2 weeks at 0.01 to 10 mg/kg.

TCRdb keeps only in-frame clones here, not all; method: immunoSEQ multiplex PCR. Among 67,000 or so clones listed, about 88% were seen once. This CDR3 comprises 15 residues. CDR1 is LNHDA, CDR2 SQIVND, per germline (reference sequence). The trim removed 5 bases at V and 5 bases at J, leaving 5 bases unmatched. Source: CD4+ or CD8+ T cells sorted from blood, taken in a trial of the OX40 agonist ivuxolimab. This sequence was found in an adult with an advanced solid tumor such as melanoma, head and neck, liver or kidney cancer. The gene calls are TRBV19 and TRBJ1-4; 10 nucleotides align to TRBD1. CDR3 sequence reads: CASSVGQGRNEKLFF. CDR3 bases: TGTGCCAGTAGTGTGGGACAGGGGAGAAATGAAAAACTGTTTTTT.